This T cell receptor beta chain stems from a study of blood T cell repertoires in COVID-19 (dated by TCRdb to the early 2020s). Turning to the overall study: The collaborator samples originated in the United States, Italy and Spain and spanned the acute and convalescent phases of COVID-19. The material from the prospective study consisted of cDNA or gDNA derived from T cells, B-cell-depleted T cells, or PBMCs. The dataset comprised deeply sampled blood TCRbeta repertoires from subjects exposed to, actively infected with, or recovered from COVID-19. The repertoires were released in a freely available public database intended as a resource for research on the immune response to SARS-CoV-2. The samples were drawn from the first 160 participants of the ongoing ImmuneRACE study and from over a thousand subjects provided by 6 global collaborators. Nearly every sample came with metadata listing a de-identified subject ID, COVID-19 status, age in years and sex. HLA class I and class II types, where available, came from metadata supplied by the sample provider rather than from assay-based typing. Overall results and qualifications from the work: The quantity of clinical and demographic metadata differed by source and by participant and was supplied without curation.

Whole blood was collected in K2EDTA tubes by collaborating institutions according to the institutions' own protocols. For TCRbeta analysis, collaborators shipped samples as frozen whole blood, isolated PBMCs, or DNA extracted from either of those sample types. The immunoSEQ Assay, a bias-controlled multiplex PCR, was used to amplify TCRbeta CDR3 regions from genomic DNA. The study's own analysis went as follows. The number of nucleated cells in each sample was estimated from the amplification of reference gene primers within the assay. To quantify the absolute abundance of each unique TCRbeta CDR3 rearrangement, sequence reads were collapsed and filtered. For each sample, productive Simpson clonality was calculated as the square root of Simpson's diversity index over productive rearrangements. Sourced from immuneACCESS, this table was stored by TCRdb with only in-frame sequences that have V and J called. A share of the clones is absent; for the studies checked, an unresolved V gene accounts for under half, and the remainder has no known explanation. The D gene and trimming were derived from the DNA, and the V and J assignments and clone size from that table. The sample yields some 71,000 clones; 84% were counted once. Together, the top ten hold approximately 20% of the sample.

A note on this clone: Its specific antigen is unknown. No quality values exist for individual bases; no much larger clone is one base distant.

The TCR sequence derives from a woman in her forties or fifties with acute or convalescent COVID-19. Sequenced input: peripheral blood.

This receptor has the CDR3 CAIAGLGTPGELFF. The nucleotides read TGTGCCATCGCGGGACTAGGCACCCCCGGGGAGCTGTTTTTT. The chain was built from TRBV6-5 and TRBJ2-2, with 8 junctional bases fitting TRBD2. V has 10 bases trimmed and J has 6 bases trimmed; junction bases matching no gene number 10. Spanning cysteine to phenylalanine, the CDR3 consists of 14 amino acids. Only the CDR3 DNA is retained, 42 bases long and in frame from the first base. Looking up the germline V gene yields CDR1 MNHEY and CDR2 SVGAGI.